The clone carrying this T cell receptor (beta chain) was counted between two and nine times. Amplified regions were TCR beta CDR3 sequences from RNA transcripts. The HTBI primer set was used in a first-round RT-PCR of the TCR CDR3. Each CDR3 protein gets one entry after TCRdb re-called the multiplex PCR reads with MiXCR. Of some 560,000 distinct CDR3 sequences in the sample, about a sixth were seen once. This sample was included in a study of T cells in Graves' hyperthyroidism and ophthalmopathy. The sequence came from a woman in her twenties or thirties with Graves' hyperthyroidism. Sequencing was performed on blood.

The CDR3 reads CASSIRDNNQPQHF. The CDR3 DNA follows: TGTGCCAGTAGTATCCGGGACAACAATCAGCCCCAGCATTTT. This chain connects TRBV19 to TRBJ1-5, with a weak D call TRBD1 (6 bases). The CDR3 is 14 amino acids. Trimming took 3 bases from V and 3 from J, leaving 9 bases between them. Germline-derived CDR1 and CDR2 are LNHDA and SQIVND (reference sequence).